This entry lists 20 T cell receptor beta chains sequenced from one sample in a study of long-term antiretroviral therapy in people with HIV. An immunoSEQ assay, version v3.0, was performed at survey level. Clones were read by immunoSEQ multiplex PCR, and TCRdb kept only the in-frame ones, dropping some. The sample lists approximately 15,000 clones; over 70% were seen once. The source was unsorted PBMCs, collected 1.5 years before starting antiretroviral therapy. The receptor set was obtained from a woman between 45 and 60 years old with HIV.

V gene TRBV7-8 combines with J gene TRBJ1-2, with D possibly matching TRBD1 (6 bases). This CDR3 spans 13 amino acids. V was pared by 4 bases and J by 8 bases, with 14 bases between. Germline V gene lookup returns CDR1 SGHVS and CDR2 FQNEAQ. In DNA form, the CDR3 reads TGTGCCAGCAGCTCATCGACAGGAAGCGGCTACACCTTC. Amino acid sequence: CASSSSTGSGYTF.

The chain joins TRBV6-5 to TRBJ2-2; D assignment may be TRBD1 or TRBD2 (5 bases each). Trimming cost V 10 bases and J 5 bases, with 14 bases left between them. CDR1 is MNHEY and CDR2 is SVGAGI in the germline V gene. The CDR3 is 13 residues long. This CDR3 reads CAISGTATGELFF. CDR3 sequence (DNA): TGTGCCATCTCCGGGACGGCAACCGGGGAGCTGTTTTTT.

This sequence joins TRBV5-6 and TRBJ2-7, with D possibly being TRBD1 or TRBD2 (6 bases each). Germline assignment: CDR1 SGHDT and CDR2 YYEEEE. The V end was cut by 1 base, the J end by 6 bases, with 14 bases between. The CDR3 runs to 14 residues. The CDR3 region is CASSLPGGPSEQYF. The CDR3 DNA reads TGTGCCAGCAGCTTGCCCGGGGGCCCCAGCGAGCAGTACTTC.

In its sample, this clone was seen once. The chain joins TRBV10-3 to TRBJ1-2; no firm D call. With 8 bases removed from V and 0 bases from J, the gap between germline ends came to 19 bases. CDR1 and CDR2 (germline): ENHRY, SYGVKD. The CDR3 loop spans 16 amino acids. The CDR3 protein is CAIAAPRGQSNYGYTF. For the CDR3, the DNA is TGTGCCATCGCTGCCCCCCGAGGGCAATCTAACTATGGCTACACCTTC.

The chain carries TRBV7-6 and TRBJ1-6; TRBD1 matches at 9 bases. Germline assignment: CDR1 SGHVS and CDR2 FNYEAQ. V lost 5 bases and J lost 7; bases outside the gene matches: 6. This CDR3 is built from 15 residues. As DNA, the CDR3 is TGTGCCAGCAGCCCCGGGACAGGGACAAATTCACCCCTCCACTTT. Translating it yields CASSPGTGTNSPLHF.

The chain combines TRBV21-1 with TRBJ2-5; the D call in the table, TRBD1, was not verified against the DNA. TRBV21-1 is a known pseudogene. This CDR3 region has 17 residues. CDR3 in amino acids: CASSKADGTGDQETQYF. The CDR3 DNA reads as TGTGCCAGCAGCAAGGCCGACGGGACAGGGGATCAAGAGACCCAGTACTTC.

V gene TRBV2 combines with J gene TRBJ2-5; D tentatively fits TRBD1 or TRBD2 (6 bases each). With 11 bases removed from V and 4 bases from J, the gap between germline ends came to 11 bases. CDR1 SNHLY and CDR2 FYNNEI come from the germline V gene. The CDR3 runs 11 residues. Here the CDR3 DNA reads TGTGCCTCGGGGGCTGGAGAGACCCAGTACTTC. Amino acids: CASGAGETQYF.

J is TRBJ2-3 and V is TRBV11-2; D is possibly TRBD1 (5 bases). The germline gives CDR1 SGHAT, CDR2 FQNNGV. Trimming shortened V by 5 bases and J by 9 bases, and 12 bases separated the two germline ends. The CDR3 totals 12 residues. CDR3 sequence reads: CASSAGQRTQYF. CDR3 sequence (DNA): TGTGCCAGCAGCGCCGGACAACGGACGCAGTATTTT.

This sequence joins TRBV19 and TRBJ1-3, with unresolved D. Trimming cost V 9 bases and J 3 bases, with 6 bases left between them. The CDR3 extends over 11 amino acids. Germline assignment: CDR1 LNHDA and CDR2 SQIVND (reference sequence). The CDR3 region has the DNA TGTGCCAGCAACATTGGAAACACCATATATTTT. Encoded protein: CASNIGNTIYF.

This clone came up a few times. The genes are TRBV7-2 and TRBJ1-2, with 10 nucleotides matching TRBD1. There are 15 residues in the CDR3. Germline CDR1 is SGHTA and CDR2 is FQGNSA. The V gene end was trimmed by 7 bases and the J gene end by 4 bases; junction bases not matched to a gene: 9. CDR3: CASTYARDRGYGYTF. The CDR3 nucleotides are TGTGCCAGCACCTACGCCCGGGACAGGGGCTATGGCTACACCTTC.

By frequency in the sample, this clone is large (0.1 to 1%). This rearrangement joins TRBV7-8 to TRBJ2-2; possibly TRBD1 for D (5 bases). Per germline, CDR1 SGHVS and CDR2 FQNEAQ. This CDR3 has 16 amino acids. The germline V and J ends were trimmed by 10 bases and 5 bases, with 23 bases remaining between them. The CDR3, as DNA: TGTGCCATCATACCACCGCCACCCCCAGGGACCGGGGAGCTGTTTTTT. Translation: CAIIPPPPPGTGELFF.

In the case of this clone: A junction end diverges from the germline sequence, so it may reflect a read error. The CDR3 region has the DNA TGTGCCAGCAGCTCCCCCGCTTCCTCCAATGAGCAGTTCTTC. Translation: CASSSPASSNEQFF. The rearrangement uses TRBV7-2 and TRBJ2-1; D is undetermined. The germline gives CDR1 SGHTA, CDR2 FQGNSA. There are 14 residues in the CDR3.

This clone was detected only a few times. The chain joins TRBV7-9 to TRBJ1-3; TRBD1 aligns across 12 bases. The germline gives CDR1 SEHNR, CDR2 FQNEAQ (reference sequence). After removal of 3 bases from V and 0 bases from J, the junction contained 0 bases not matched to a gene. This CDR3 contains 16 residues. The CDR3 spells CASSLGQGASGNTIYF. The DNA of the CDR3 is TGTGCCAGCAGCTTGGGACAGGGGGCCTCTGGAAACACCATATATTTT.

The chain employs TRBV6-5 and TRBJ2-2, with D possibly called TRBD1 or TRBD2 (5 bases each). Per germline, CDR1 MNHEY and CDR2 SVGAGI. CDR3 length: 15 residues. V was shortened by 4 bases and J by 6 bases, with 15 bases between the two germline ends. The CDR3 region is CASSSSDLGAGELFF. The CDR3 region has the DNA TGTGCCAGCAGTTCCTCGGACCTGGGGGCCGGGGAGCTGTTTTTT.

This clone was recorded a few times. This chain connects TRBV7-9 to TRBJ2-2; maybe TRBD2 (5 bases). Germline loops: CDR1 SEHNR, CDR2 FQNEAQ (reference sequence). This CDR3 is 13 amino acids long. Trimming left V 3 bases short and J 6 bases short, with 8 bases between. CDR3 sequence (DNA): TGTGCCAGCAGCTTCGAGGGATCCGGGGAGCTGTTTTTT. Protein product: CASSFEGSGELFF.

In the case of this clone: A much larger clone lies a single base off, so this may be a read error. This rearrangement joins TRBV7-2 to TRBJ2-1; D is possibly TRBD1 (5 bases). The CDR3 extends over 13 amino acids. Per germline, CDR1 SGHTA and CDR2 FQGNSA. Trimming took off 3 bases at V and 3 bases at J, with 6 bases between the two ends. The CDR3 loop is CASSFDSYNEQFF. DNA for the CDR3: TGTGCCAGCAGCTTTGACAGCTACAATGAGCAGTTCTTC.

This clone has just a few counts. V is TRBV9 and J is TRBJ1-2, with 7 bases lining up with TRBD1. Germline V gene data show CDR1 as SGDLS and CDR2 as YYNGEE. The CDR3 loop spans 13 amino acids. V trimming: 5 bases; J trimming: 0 bases; junction bases outside the gene matches: 1. In DNA, the CDR3 is TGTGCCAGCAGAGGACAGGCTAACTATGGCTACACCTTC. Its translation is CASRGQANYGYTF.

The chain links TRBV9 to TRBJ2-3; 11 positions match TRBD2. Germline V CDR1 and CDR2: SGDLS, YYNGEE. The CDR3 has 15 residues. The V and J ends lost 1 base and 3 bases, in that order; junction bases with no gene match: 1. As DNA, the CDR3 is TGTGCCAGCAGCGTAACTAGCGGGGGTACAGATACGCAGTATTTT. Its translation: CASSVTSGGTDTQYF.

V gene TRBV7-9 combines with J gene TRBJ1-1; no clear D gene. CDR1 is SEHNR and CDR2 is FQNEAQ in the germline V gene (reference sequence). This CDR3 spans 12 amino acids. The V end was cut by 5 bases, the J end by 6 bases, with 10 bases between. The CDR3 here is CASSNGPAEAFF. CDR3 coding DNA: TGTGCCAGCAGCAATGGACCCGCTGAAGCTTTCTTT.

The chain recombines TRBV18 with TRBJ1-2; 7 bases fit TRBD1. The junction had 4 bases not matched to a gene; V was cut back by 4 bases and J by 2 bases. CDR1 is KGHSH, CDR2 LQKENI, per germline. The CDR3 runs 14 residues. CDR3 nucleotides: TGTGCCAGCTCACAGGGACAGACGAACTATGGCTACACCTTC. Residues: CASSQGQTNYGYTF.